The present T cell receptor beta chain was sequenced within a study of T-cell reconstitution after alpha-beta-depleted transplantation in children. Note on this clonotype: Its antigen is currently unknown.

Germline V gives CDR1 PRHDT, CDR2 FYEKMQ (reference sequence). The V gene lost 5 bases and the J gene lost 4 bases, with 14 bases spanning the gap. The CDR3 is 14 amino acids. Study-level findings and limits: T-cell counts and diversity were attributed mostly to newly produced T cells one year after transplant. Certain patients had high TCRbeta diversity at day 60, and it came from recipient T cells and thymic progenitors that survived. Approximately two months post-transplant, alpha-beta T cells reportedly originated from several hundred expanded graft clones.

Preparation of the TCRbeta library was carried out with unique molecular identifiers. TCRdb reanalysed the PCR reads using MiXCR and keeps one entry per CDR3 protein. In the table there are about 580,000 distinct CDR3 sequences, 23% of which are singletons. The chain recombines TRBV13 with TRBJ1-2; D gene ambiguous. Source: PBMCs, mostly from graft donor cells, taken 360 days after TCRalphabeta/CD19-depleted stem cell transplant. This TCR was recovered from a boy under two years old who had a stem cell transplant for acute myeloid leukemia, so the T cells may come from the graft donor. Here the CDR3 reads CASSRGLAPYGYTF. CDR3 DNA sequence: TGTGCCAGCAGCCGCGGGCTGGCCCCCTATGGCTACACCTTC.